Each of the 11 T cell receptor beta chains below was sequenced from the same sample in a study of glioma-infiltrating T cells after dendritic cell vaccination (dated by TCRdb to 2016 to 2017). The method behind the library was the immunoSEQ multiplex PCR assay. TCRdb's version of the immuneACCESS table is confined to in-frame rearrangements and falls short of the full clone set. An unresolved V gene accounts for under half of the shortfall where checked; the remainder is of unknown origin. For this sample there are more than 100,000 clones; roughly four fifths appear just once. Of the sample, roughly 12% is held by the ten largest clones. Sequencing was performed on blood, taken before dendritic cell vaccination. These receptors were collected from a human donor with glioblastoma.

This sequence joins TRBV5-1 and TRBJ2-5; 10 positions agree with TRBD1. The J call may be in error: the DNA end matches TRBJ2-7 better. Germline V gene lookup returns CDR1 SGHRS and CDR2 YFSETQ. The CDR3 loop spans 15 amino acids. Here the CDR3 DNA reads TGCGCCAGCAGCTTGGGGGGACAGGGGCTCTACGAGCAGTACTTC. Protein: CASSLGGQGLYEQYF.

The chain uses TRBV7-8 and TRBJ1-4; maybe TRBD1 (6 bases). The CDR3 contains 14 residues. Between the trimmed V and J ends, which lost 5 bases and 8 bases, there was a span of 15 bases. The germline gives CDR1 SGHVS, CDR2 FQNEAQ. In nucleotides, the CDR3 is TGTGCCAGCAGCATTCCAGGGGTTGGGGAAAAACTGTTTTTT. Translated: CASSIPGVGEKLFF.

This clone was seen a single time. The chain joins TRBV6-5 to TRBJ1-2, with a possible D match to TRBD1 (6 bases). Germline V gene data show CDR1 as MNHEY and CDR2 as SVGAGI. This CDR3 comprises 14 residues. V lost 1 base to trimming and J lost 8 bases, with 14 bases between them. The CDR3 DNA follows: TGTGCCAGCAGTTACTACGGCAGGGGCAAAGGCTACACCTTC. Amino acid sequence: CASSYYGRGKGYTF.

This clone was seen a single time. The CDR3 DNA is TGTGCCAGCAGCTTGGTAAACTACGAGCAGTACTTC. Translated: CASSLVNYEQYF. The chain employs TRBV5-6 and TRBJ2-7; D gene unclear. Between the trimmed V and J ends, which lost 0 bases and 3 bases, there was a span of 4 bases. The CDR3 sequence is 12 residues long. CDR1 and CDR2 (germline): SGHDT, YYEEEE.

The chain combines TRBV29-1 with TRBJ2-1; the D gene is possibly TRBD1 (5 bases). Between the trimmed V and J ends, which lost 3 bases and 0 bases, there was a span of 15 bases. Germline CDR1 is SQVTM and CDR2 is ANQGSEA. The CDR3 extends over 16 amino acids. The CDR3 DNA sequence: TGCAGCGTTGAGTATTTAGGGGTTAGCTCCTACAATGAGCAGTTCTTC. Its protein product is CSVEYLGVSSYNEQFF.

The chain links TRBV11-3 to TRBJ2-5, with 7 bases aligning to TRBD2. The CDR3 sequence is 14 residues long. CDR1 and CDR2 (germline): SGHNT, YENEEA. V trimming: 8 bases; J trimming: 5 bases; junction bases outside the gene matches: 11. The CDR3 region is CASGWGGDDETQYF. In nucleotides, the CDR3 is TGTGCCAGCGGCTGGGGGGGTGATGACGAGACCCAGTACTTC.

CDR3 DNA sequence: TGCAGCGTTGAAGTTGGCGACAGCCGATCCCCTGAAGCTTTCTTT. Translated, it gives CSVEVGDSRSPEAFF. This sequence joins TRBV29-1 and TRBJ1-1; D may be TRBD1 (5 bases). CDR1 and CDR2 from the germline V gene are SQVTM and ANQGSEA. The CDR3 contains 15 residues. The germline V and J ends were trimmed by 1 base and 6 bases, with 18 bases remaining between them.

This rearrangement joins TRBV2 to TRBJ1-5, with D hard to call. The V gene's germline CDR1 is SNHLY and CDR2 FYNNEI. Trimming removed 7 bases from V and 4 bases from J, with 11 bases in between. CDR3 length: 13 amino acids. The CDR3 DNA reads TGTGCCAGCACCTCCACCCTAAATCAGCCCCAGCATTTT. This gives the protein CASTSTLNQPQHF.

This chain uses TRBV6-1 with TRBJ1-1, with D perhaps TRBD1 (6 bases). V lost 5 bases to trimming and J lost 8 bases, with 9 bases between them. The CDR3 sequence is 11 residues long. Germline-derived CDR1 and CDR2 are MNHNS and SASEGT. In DNA form, the CDR3 reads TGTGCCAGCAGTTACACAGGGGAAGCTTTCTTT. Its translation is CASSYTGEAFF.

This chain links TRBV30 with TRBJ1-5; D gene ambiguous. The CDR3 loop spans 15 amino acids. The ends were cut back, 0 bases at V and 7 bases at J, with 16 bases in the middle. Germline lookup yields CDR1 GTSNPN and CDR2 SVGIG (reference sequence). The CDR3 loop is CAWSVRREAGQPQHF. The CDR3 nucleotides read TGTGCCTGGAGTGTACGGAGGGAAGCGGGGCAGCCCCAGCATTTT.

The V and J genes are TRBV9 and TRBJ2-1; D perhaps matches TRBD1 (5 bases). Deletions cut 4 bases from V and 0 bases from J, with 14 bases between. This CDR3 has 16 residues. Germline assignment: CDR1 SGDLS and CDR2 YYNGEE. As DNA, the CDR3 is TGTGCCAGCAGCCCTCAACAGGTATTCTCCTACAATGAGCAGTTCTTC. Its translation: CASSPQQVFSYNEQFF.